This entry lists 16 T cell receptor beta chains sequenced from one sample in a study of blood T cell repertoires in COVID-19. Profiled with immunoSEQ multiplex PCR; TCRdb holds only in-frame clones, not every one. The profile covers around 81,000 clones, with about 89% appearing a single time and roughly 2% taken by the ten largest. The specimen sequenced was peripheral blood. The receptor source for this set is a woman aged 55-70 years with acute or convalescent COVID-19.

The CDR3 spells CASSFGPGNTIYF. In DNA, the CDR3 is TGTGCCAGCAGTTTTGGCCCTGGAAACACCATATATTTT. The chain recombines TRBV12-3 or TRBV12-4 with TRBJ1-3; D is unclear. Trimming took off 3 bases at V and 2 bases at J, with 5 bases between the two ends. This CDR3 region has 13 residues.

This chain connects TRBV27 to TRBJ2-1; D perhaps matches TRBD2 (5 bases). The V gene's germline CDR1 is MNHEY and CDR2 SMNVEV (reference sequence). The CDR3 has 16 amino acids. V shed 1 base and J shed 4 bases, with 14 bases lying between them. The CDR3 nucleotides read TGTGCCAGCAGTTTATTTTCTCTTACGGGGTACAATGAGCAGTTCTTC. Its protein is CASSLFSLTGYNEQFF.

The chain couples TRBV27 to TRBJ2-7; tentatively, D is TRBD1 (7 bases). V lost 6 bases, J lost 3 bases, and 18 bases lay in between. Germline V gene lookup returns CDR1 MNHEY and CDR2 SMNVEV (reference sequence). The CDR3 is 15 amino acids. CDR3 nucleotides: TGTGCCAGCAGCGAGTCTTCAGGGGGGTACTACGAGCAGTACTTC. Translation: CASSESSGGYYEQYF.

This chain joins TRBV6-2 or TRBV6-3 and TRBJ1-1, with a weak D call TRBD1 (5 bases). CDR1 and CDR2 (germline): MNHEY, SVGEGT. The CDR3 is made up of 13 amino acids. The germline V and J ends were trimmed by 3 bases and 5 bases, with 10 bases remaining between them. CDR3 sequence: CASSYRRGTEAFF. In DNA form, the CDR3 reads TGTGCCAGCAGTTATCGGAGGGGAACTGAAGCTTTCTTT.

The chain is built from TRBV28 and TRBJ2-2; 7 bases match TRBD1. V trimming: 6 bases; J trimming: 1 base; junction bases outside the gene matches: 8. There are 16 residues in the CDR3. Germline values: CDR1 MDHEN, CDR2 SYDVKM. The CDR3 DNA follows: TGTGCCAGCAGGCAAGGGGGCAGTTTGAACACCGGGGAGCTGTTTTTT. Its translation: CASRQGGSLNTGELFF.

V and J are TRBV3-1 (or the pseudogene TRBV3-2) and TRBJ2-1; 13 bases line up with TRBD2. The V gene end was trimmed by 0 bases and the J gene end by 6 bases; junction bases not matched to a gene: 5. CDR1 is LGHDT, CDR2 YNNKEL, per germline (reference sequence). The CDR3 is 17 residues long. CDR3 in amino acids: CASSQELRTSGSNEQFF. CDR3 sequence (DNA): TGTGCCAGCAGCCAAGAACTCCGGACTAGCGGGAGCAATGAGCAGTTCTTC.

This chain connects TRBV5-8 to TRBJ1-2; TRBD1 agrees at 7 bases. Germline assignment: CDR1 SGHTS and CDR2 YDEGEE. The J segment lost 5 bases and the V segment lost 3 bases, leaving 1 base of the junction unmatched. The CDR3 covers 12 residues. CDR3 loop: CASSWGQYGYTF. In DNA form, the CDR3 reads TGTGCCAGCAGCTGGGGACAGTATGGCTACACCTTC.

This rearrangement joins TRBV6-2 or TRBV6-3 to TRBJ1-1, with 7 bases matching TRBD1. The CDR3 runs to 17 residues. Germline lookup yields CDR1 MNHEY and CDR2 SVGEGT. The V gene end was trimmed by 4 bases and the J gene end by 4 bases; junction bases not matched to a gene: 15. For the CDR3, the DNA is TGTGCCAGCAGTTCAACAGGGGACGTCGGAGAGGGCACTGAAGCTTTCTTT. This encodes CASSSTGDVGEGTEAFF.

This chain connects TRBV9 to TRBJ2-7; 8 bases align to TRBD2. Germline V gene sequence: CDR1 SGDLS, CDR2 YYNGEE. The CDR3 is 16 amino acids. V dropped 0 bases and J dropped 4; count of bases not matched to a gene: 9. This CDR3 is CASSVAPSGSPYEQYF. CDR3 sequence (DNA): TGTGCCAGCAGCGTAGCCCCTAGCGGGTCCCCATACGAGCAGTACTTC.

The chain links TRBV5-1 to TRBJ2-6; D uncertain. This CDR3 comprises 17 residues. Germline CDR1 is SGHRS and CDR2 is YFSETQ. Deletions cut 1 base from V and 0 bases from J, with 11 bases between. DNA for the CDR3: TGCGCCAGCAGCTTGTCCCCCCCTAGCTCTGGGGCCAACGTCCTGACTTTC. This translates into CASSLSPPSSGANVLTF.

This chain links TRBV7-3 with TRBJ1-1; 12 bases align to TRBD1. The CDR3 spans 15 residues. V shed 5 bases and J 9 bases; nucleotides not matched to a gene: 10. CDR1 is SGHTA, CDR2 FQGTGA, per germline. CDR3 in DNA: TGTGCCAGCAGCCCACAACCGGGACAGGGGGCGAAAGCTTTCTTT. This gives the protein CASSPQPGQGAKAFF. Variable domain in full (rest from reference TRBV7-3 and TRBJ1-1): GAGVSQTPSNKVTEKGKYVELRCDPISGHTALYWYRQSLGQGPEFLIYFQGTGAADDSGLPNDRFFAVRPEGSVSTLKIQRTERGDSAVYLCASSPQPGQGAKAFFGQGTRLTVV.

The chain recombines TRBV19 with TRBJ1-1, with TRBD1 as a possible D gene (5 bases). There are 13 residues in the CDR3. CDR1 and CDR2 from the germline V gene are LNHDA and SQIVND (reference sequence). Trimming took 5 bases from V and 6 from J, leaving 13 bases between them. CDR3 bases: TGTGCCAGTAGTCTCGACAGAAGGTCTGAAGCTTTCTTT. It codes for CASSLDRRSEAFF.

J is TRBJ2-7 and V is TRBV9, with 9 bases identical to TRBD1. Germline V gene lookup returns CDR1 SGDLS and CDR2 YYNGEE. J lost 3 bases, V lost 4 bases, and 5 bases had no gene match. The CDR3 runs to 14 residues. The DNA for the CDR3 is TGTGCCAGCAGCCCTCAGACAGGGGGCTACGAGCAGTACTTC. It codes for CASSPQTGGYEQYF.

The genes are TRBV18 and TRBJ1-1, with 10 bases that match TRBD1. V lost 0 bases, J lost 3 bases, and 1 base stayed unmatched. Germline assignment: CDR1 KGHSH and CDR2 LQKENI. The CDR3 covers 15 residues. CDR3 in DNA: TGTGCCAGCTCACCACCGGACAGGGGGTACACTGAAGCTTTCTTT. It codes for CASSPPDRGYTEAFF.

The chain is built from TRBV28 and TRBJ1-2; D is unclear. There are 14 residues in the CDR3. Per the germline V gene, CDR1 is MDHEN and CDR2 is SYDVKM. With 2 bases removed from V and 0 bases from J, the gap between germline ends came to 7 bases. The CDR3 DNA reads as TGTGCCAGCAGTTTAGAGGCAACTAACTATGGCTACACCTTC. Translated, it gives CASSLEATNYGYTF.

This rearrangement joins TRBV29-1 to TRBJ1-4; 10 positions match TRBD1. Trimming took 6 bases from V and 7 from J; bases not matched to a gene: 11. This CDR3 contains 15 residues. Germline lookup yields CDR1 SQVTM and CDR2 ANQGSEA. CDR3 sequence reads: CSVEKGGTGVEKLFF. The CDR3 coding sequence is TGCAGCGTAGAAAAAGGGGGGACAGGGGTTGAAAAACTGTTTTTT. Full variable domain (missing parts from reference TRBV29-1 and TRBJ1-4): SAVISQKPSRDICQRGTSLTIQCQVDSQVTMMFWYRQQPGQSLTLIATANQGSEATYESGFVIDKFPISRPNLTFSTLTVSNMSPEDSSIYLCSVEKGGTGVEKLFFGSGTQLSVL.